These 11 T cell receptor beta chains originate from one sample sequenced in a study of cytomegalovirus exposure and HLA in healthy donors. Primers included in the PCR were 60 Vbeta and 13 Jbeta primers. Sequenced by immunoSEQ multiplex PCR; TCRdb stores in-frame clones only, minus some. Its clone listing holds 60,000 to 90,000 clones. Input material: PBMCs. The receptor source for this set is a woman in her 40s in good health and CMV-seropositive.

The rearrangement links TRBV12-5 to TRBJ2-7; TRBD1 matches 7 bases. CDR3 size: 16 residues. CDR1 LGHNT and CDR2 FRNRAP come from the germline V gene. V lost 2 bases to trimming and J lost 2 bases; unmatched junction nucleotides: 9. This CDR3 reads CASGLTRDRPTYEQYF. CDR3 DNA sequence: TGTGCTAGTGGTTTGACTCGGGACAGACCGACCTACGAGCAGTACTTC.

The CDR3 loop is CASSALAGAYNEQFF. CDR3 nucleotides: TGTGCCAGCAGTGCCTTGGCGGGAGCATACAATGAGCAGTTCTTC. The chain uses TRBV6-4 and TRBJ2-1; 7 bases are a match to TRBD2. This CDR3 spans 15 amino acids. J was trimmed by 4 bases and V by 4 bases; bases with no gene match: 7. Germline assignment: CDR1 MRHNA and CDR2 SNTAGT.

The chain combines TRBV4-2 with TRBJ2-7; TRBD1 aligns across 8 bases. Trimming took 2 bases from V and 5 from J; bases not matched to a gene: 17. This CDR3 comprises 18 residues. Germline assignment: CDR1 LGHNA and CDR2 YNFKEQ. CDR3 sequence: CASSQNFHTGTGMNEQYF. The CDR3 bases are TGTGCCAGCAGCCAAAACTTTCACACCGGGACAGGTATGAACGAGCAGTACTTC.

The V gene is TRBV5-4, the J gene TRBJ2-1, with 9 positions matching TRBD2. The CDR3 spans 15 residues. CDR1 and CDR2 from the germline V gene are SGHNT and YYREEE (reference sequence). V shed 1 base, J shed 3 bases, and the junction held 2 bases outside the gene matches. The CDR3 sequence is CASSLSGRYYNEQFF. CDR3 coding DNA: TGTGCCAGCAGCTTGAGCGGGAGGTACTACAATGAGCAGTTCTTC.

The V call is TRBV2, the J call TRBJ2-7, with 8 bases lining up with TRBD2. V was pared by 8 bases and J by 3 bases, with 6 bases of the junction left unmatched. CDR1 is SNHLY and CDR2 is FYNNEI in the germline V gene. CDR3 length equals 13 residues. CDR3 sequence reads: CASPGLGNYEQYF. The CDR3, as DNA: TGTGCCAGCCCGGGACTAGGAAACTACGAGCAGTACTTC.

V and J are TRBV7-9 and TRBJ2-1; TRBD2 matches 11 bases. The V gene's germline CDR1 is SEHNR and CDR2 FQNEAQ (reference sequence). With 5 bases clipped from V and 9 bases from J, the junction kept 9 bases outside the gene matches. CDR3 length: 15 residues. Here the CDR3 DNA reads TGTGCCAGCAGCCGGGCACTAGCGGGGGTGGGTGAGCAGTTCTTC. It translates to CASSRALAGVGEQFF.

CDR3 sequence (DNA): TGTGCCAGCAGCGTAGCGGGGAGGGCCGAGCAGTACTTC. It encodes CASSVAGRAEQYF. The chain links TRBV9 to TRBJ2-7; the match to TRBD2 covers 7 bases. V shed 0 bases, J shed 6 bases, and the junction held 3 bases outside the gene matches. CDR3 length: 13 residues. Germline V CDR1 and CDR2: SGDLS, YYNGEE.

This rearrangement joins TRBV9 to TRBJ1-3, with D unresolved. Germline values: CDR1 SGDLS, CDR2 YYNGEE. V shed 0 bases and J shed 4 bases, with 5 bases lying between them. The CDR3 runs to 13 residues. The CDR3 protein is CASSVVEGNTIYF. CDR3 sequence (DNA): TGTGCCAGCAGCGTAGTGGAGGGAAACACCATATATTTT.

The rearrangement uses TRBV29-1 and TRBJ2-3, with D perhaps matching TRBD2 (5 bases). Germline V gives CDR1 SQVTM, CDR2 ANQGSEA. V was shortened by 6 bases and J by 5 bases, with 15 bases between the two germline ends. The CDR3 covers 13 residues. CDR3 sequence: CSVRGPAGDTQYF. The CDR3 nucleotides read TGCAGCGTCAGAGGTCCGGCGGGAGATACGCAGTATTTT.

This chain connects TRBV7-3 to TRBJ1-1, with 7 bases fitting TRBD1. V shed 8 bases and J 0 bases; nucleotides not matched to a gene: 6. This CDR3 spans 14 amino acids. Germline CDR1 and CDR2: SGHTA and FQGTGA. CDR3 DNA sequence: TGTGCCAGCGCACGACAGGGTGTGAACACTGAAGCTTTCTTT. Its protein product is CASARQGVNTEAFF.

This chain connects TRBV6-5 to TRBJ1-1; 7 bases match TRBD1. Unmatched junction bases numbered 8, after V lost 5 bases and J lost 5 bases. CDR1 and CDR2 from the germline V gene are MNHEY and SVGAGI. The CDR3 has 14 amino acids. CDR3 coding DNA: TGTGCCAGCAGTCTACAGGGGTCGGGTACTGAAGCTTTCTTT. Translated, it gives CASSLQGSGTEAFF.